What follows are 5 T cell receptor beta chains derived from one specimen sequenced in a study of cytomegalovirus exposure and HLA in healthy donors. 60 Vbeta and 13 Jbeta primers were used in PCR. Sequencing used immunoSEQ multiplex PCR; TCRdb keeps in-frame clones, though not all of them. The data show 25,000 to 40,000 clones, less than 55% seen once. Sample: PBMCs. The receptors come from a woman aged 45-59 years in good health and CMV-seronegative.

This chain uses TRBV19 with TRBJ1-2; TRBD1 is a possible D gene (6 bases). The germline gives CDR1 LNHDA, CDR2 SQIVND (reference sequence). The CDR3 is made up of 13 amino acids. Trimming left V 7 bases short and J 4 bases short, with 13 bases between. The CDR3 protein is CASTPGAGYGYTF. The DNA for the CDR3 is TGTGCCAGTACCCCAGGGGCAGGCTATGGCTACACCTTC.

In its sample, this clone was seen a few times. The CDR3 coding sequence is TGTGCCAGCTCACCAAACCTCGGGATGTCAGATACGCAGTATTTT. Encoded protein: CASSPNLGMSDTQYF. This chain uses TRBV18 with TRBJ2-3, with D possibly matching TRBD2 (5 bases). Between the trimmed V and J ends, which lost 2 bases and 4 bases, there was a span of 13 bases. The CDR3 sequence is 15 residues long. Germline V CDR1 and CDR2: KGHSH, LQKENI.

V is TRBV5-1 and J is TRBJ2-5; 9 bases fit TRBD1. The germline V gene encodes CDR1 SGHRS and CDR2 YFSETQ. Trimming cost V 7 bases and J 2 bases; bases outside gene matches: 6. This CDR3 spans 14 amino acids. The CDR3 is CASLRGTGQETQYF. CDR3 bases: TGCGCCAGCCTAAGGGGGACAGGGCAAGAGACCCAGTACTTC.

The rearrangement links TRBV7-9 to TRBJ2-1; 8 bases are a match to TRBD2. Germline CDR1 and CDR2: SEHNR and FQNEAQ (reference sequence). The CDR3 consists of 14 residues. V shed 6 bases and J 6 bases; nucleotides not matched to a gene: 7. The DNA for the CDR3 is TGTGCCAGCAGGAGGAGCGGGAGCTCCAATGAGCAGTTCTTC. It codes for CASRRSGSSNEQFF.

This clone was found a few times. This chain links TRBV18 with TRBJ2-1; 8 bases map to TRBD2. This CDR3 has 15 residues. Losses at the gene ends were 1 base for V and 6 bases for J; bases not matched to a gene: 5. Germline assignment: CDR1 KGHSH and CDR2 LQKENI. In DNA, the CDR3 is TGTGCCAGCTCACCACTAGCGGGAAACGGCAATGAGCAGTTCTTC. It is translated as CASSPLAGNGNEQFF.